The TCR beta chain described here comes from a study of cytomegalovirus exposure and HLA in healthy donors. Concerning this clone itself: Its specificity is not known.

PCR amplification relied on 60 Vbeta primers (plus 13 Jbeta primers). Sequencing used immunoSEQ multiplex PCR; TCRdb keeps in-frame clones, though not all of them. The sample gives 150,000 to 200,000 clones, around 80% of which show up once; more than 0.8% is in the top ten. The CDR3 length is 13 residues. V shed 5 bases and J shed 5 bases, with 13 bases lying between them. Looked up from germline, CDR1 is MDHEN and CDR2 is SYDVKM. Study-wide results and caveats: Presence/absence analyses rested on an assumption that sequencing depth was roughly uniform across donors. Both high specificity and high sensitivity reportedly marked the classifier's diagnosis of cytomegalovirus status.

J is TRBJ2-7 and V is TRBV28; TRBD2 might be the D (5 bases). This TCR derives from a woman aged 40-49 years in good health and CMV-seronegative. Source material: PBMCs. CDR3: CASSPPGYHEQYF. The DNA of the CDR3 is TGTGCCAGCAGTCCCCCGGGGTACCACGAGCAGTACTTC. The whole variable domain, remainder taken from reference TRBV28 and TRBJ2-7, is DVKVTQSSRYLVKRTGEKVFLECVQDMDHENMFWYRQDPGLGLRLIYFSYDVKMKEKGDIPEGYSVSREKKERFSLILESASTNQTSMYLCASSPPGYHEQYFGPGTRLTVT.